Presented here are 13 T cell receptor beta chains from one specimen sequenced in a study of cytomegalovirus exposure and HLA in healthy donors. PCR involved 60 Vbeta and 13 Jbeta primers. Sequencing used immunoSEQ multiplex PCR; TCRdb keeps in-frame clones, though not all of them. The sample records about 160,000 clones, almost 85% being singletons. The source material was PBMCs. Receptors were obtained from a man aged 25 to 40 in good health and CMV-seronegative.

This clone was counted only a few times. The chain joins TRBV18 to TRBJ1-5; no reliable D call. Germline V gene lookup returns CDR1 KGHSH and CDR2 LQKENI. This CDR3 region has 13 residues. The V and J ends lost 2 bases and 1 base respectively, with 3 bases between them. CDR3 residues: CASSPESNQPQHF. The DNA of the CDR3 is TGTGCCAGCTCACCAGAGAGCAATCAGCCCCAGCATTTT.

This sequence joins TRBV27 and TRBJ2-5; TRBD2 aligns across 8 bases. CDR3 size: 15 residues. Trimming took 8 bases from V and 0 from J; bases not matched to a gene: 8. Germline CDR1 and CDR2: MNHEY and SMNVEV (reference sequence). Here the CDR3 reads CASSYSGGDQETQYF. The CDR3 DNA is TGTGCCAGCTCCTACAGCGGGGGTGACCAAGAGACCCAGTACTTC.

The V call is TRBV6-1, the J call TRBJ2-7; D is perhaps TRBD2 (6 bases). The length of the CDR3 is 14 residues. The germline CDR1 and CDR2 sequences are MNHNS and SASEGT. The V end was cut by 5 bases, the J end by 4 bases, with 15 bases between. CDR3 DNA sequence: TGTGCCAGCAGTTTCGGCGGGGTTAGGTACGAGCAGTACTTC. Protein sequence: CASSFGGVRYEQYF.

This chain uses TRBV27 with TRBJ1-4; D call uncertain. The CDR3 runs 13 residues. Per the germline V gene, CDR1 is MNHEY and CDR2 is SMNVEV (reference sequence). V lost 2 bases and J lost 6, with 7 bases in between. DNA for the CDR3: TGTGCCAGCAGTTTACGAGGCTATGAAAAACTGTTTTTT. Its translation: CASSLRGYEKLFF.

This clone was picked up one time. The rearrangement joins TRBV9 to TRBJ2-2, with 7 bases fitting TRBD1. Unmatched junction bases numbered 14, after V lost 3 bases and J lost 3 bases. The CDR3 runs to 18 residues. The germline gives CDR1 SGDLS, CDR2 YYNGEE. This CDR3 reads CASSEETLGTVYTGELFF. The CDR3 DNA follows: TGTGCCAGCAGCGAAGAAACCCTGGGGACAGTTTACACCGGGGAGCTGTTTTTT.

The CDR3 region is CATSGLRSGALRETQYF. The CDR3 coding sequence is TGTGCCACCAGCGGCCTACGTAGCGGGGCCCTACGGGAGACCCAGTACTTC. This chain uses TRBV15 with TRBJ2-5, with 8 nucleotides matching TRBD2. The CDR3 runs 17 residues. Losses at the gene ends were 5 bases for V and 5 bases for J; bases not matched to a gene: 16. Germline lookup yields CDR1 LNHNV and CDR2 YYDKDF (reference sequence).

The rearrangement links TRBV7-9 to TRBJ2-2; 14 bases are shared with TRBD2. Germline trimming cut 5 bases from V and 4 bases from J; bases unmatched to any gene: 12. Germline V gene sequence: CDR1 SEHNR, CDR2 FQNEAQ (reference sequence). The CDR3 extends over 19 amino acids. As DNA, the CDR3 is TGTGCCAGCAGCCCACGGACTAGCGGGAGGACCTTCGCCACCGGGGAGCTGTTTTTT. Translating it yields CASSPRTSGRTFATGELFF. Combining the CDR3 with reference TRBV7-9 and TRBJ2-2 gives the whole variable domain DTGVSQNPRHKITKRGQNVTFRCDPISEHNRLYWYRQTLGQGPEFLTYFQNEAQLEKSRLLSDRFSAERPKGSFSTLEIQRTEQGDSAMYLCASSPRTSGRTFATGELFFGEGSRLTVL.

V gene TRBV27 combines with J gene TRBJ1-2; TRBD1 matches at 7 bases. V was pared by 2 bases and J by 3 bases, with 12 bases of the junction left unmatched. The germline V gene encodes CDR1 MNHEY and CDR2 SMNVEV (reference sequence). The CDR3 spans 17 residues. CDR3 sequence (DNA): TGTGCCAGCAGTTTACAGTCAGGGGGTCTTCGAGACTATGGCTACACCTTC. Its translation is CASSLQSGGLRDYGYTF.

The CDR3, as DNA: TGTGCCACCAGCTGGGGCGGAGAGACCCAGTACTTC. It is translated as CATSWGGETQYF. The chain couples TRBV15 to TRBJ2-5, with D perhaps TRBD1 (5 bases). Trimming removed 5 bases at V and 4 bases at J, with 8 bases between. In germline, CDR1 is LNHNV, CDR2 YYDKDF (reference sequence). The length of the CDR3 is 12 residues.

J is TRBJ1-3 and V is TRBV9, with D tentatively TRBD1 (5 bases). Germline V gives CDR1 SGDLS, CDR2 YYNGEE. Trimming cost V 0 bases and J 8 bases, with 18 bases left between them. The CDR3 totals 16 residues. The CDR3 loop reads CASSVGGGGGLDTIYF. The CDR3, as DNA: TGTGCCAGCAGCGTAGGTGGCGGCGGGGGGTTGGACACCATATATTTT.

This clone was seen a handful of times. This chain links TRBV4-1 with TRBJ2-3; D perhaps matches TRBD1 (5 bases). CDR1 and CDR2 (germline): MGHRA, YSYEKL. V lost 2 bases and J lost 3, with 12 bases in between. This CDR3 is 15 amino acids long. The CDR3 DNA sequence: TGCGCCAGCAGCCAAAAAGGGCAGGGAACAGATACGCAGTATTTT. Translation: CASSQKGQGTDTQYF.

The CDR3 reads CASSLTGGREQYF. In DNA, the CDR3 is TGCGCCAGCAGCTTGACAGGGGGACGCGAGCAGTACTTC. The chain employs TRBV5-1 and TRBJ2-7; 8 bases agree with TRBD1. There are 13 residues in the CDR3. CDR1 is SGHRS, CDR2 YFSETQ, per germline. V dropped 1 base and J dropped 6; count of bases not matched to a gene: 3.

The CDR3 loop reads CASSIATGQRNTEAFF. The CDR3 bases are TGTGCCAGTAGTATCGCAACGGGACAGCGGAACACTGAAGCTTTCTTT. V and J are TRBV19 and TRBJ1-1; 7 bases line up with TRBD1. CDR3 length: 16 residues. J gave up 1 base and V 3 bases, and 8 bases lay outside the gene matches. Per the germline V gene, CDR1 is LNHDA and CDR2 is SQIVND (reference sequence). Together with reference TRBV19 and TRBJ1-1, the CDR3 gives the full variable domain: DGGITQSPKYLFRKEGQNVTLSCEQNLNHDAMYWYRQDPGQGLRLIYYSQIVNDFQKGDIAEGYSVSREKKESFPLTVTSAQKNPTAFYLCASSIATGQRNTEAFFGQGTRLTVV.